This TCR beta chain derives from a study of cytomegalovirus exposure and HLA in healthy donors. Across the study: The platform used for the 100 to 150 validation repertoires matched that of the 666 first-cohort repertoires, a later analysis reported.

Concerning this clone: What it binds is unknown.

Clones were read by immunoSEQ multiplex PCR, and TCRdb kept only the in-frame ones, dropping some. The data show 80,000 to 100,000 clones, with around 88% seen just once and around 3.9% held by the top ten. This CDR3 comprises 15 residues. Trimming took 6 bases from V and 0 from J, leaving 12 bases between them. Germline CDR1 LGHNT, CDR2 FRNRAP. The study's findings and limits: The study flagged about 150 TCR beta chains as cytomegalovirus-associated. Both high specificity and high sensitivity reportedly marked the classifier's diagnosis of cytomegalovirus status. In the 130 or so validation repertoires, approximately 94% of cluster scores exceeded 0, per a later analysis.

The sequence was collected from a woman in her 30s in good health and CMV-seronegative. This chain joins TRBV12-5 and TRBJ1-5, with TRBD1 as a possible D gene (6 bases). The source material was PBMCs. This CDR3 is CASGTGGYSNQPQHF. The CDR3 region has the DNA TGTGCTAGTGGGACGGGGGGCTATAGCAATCAGCCCCAGCATTTT.